This T cell receptor beta chain was recovered during a study of OX40 agonist ivuxolimab in advanced cancers. Study summary: As their treatment, patients were administered ivuxolimab, an agonistic anti-OX40 (CD134) antibody. Earlier anti-PD-1, anti-PD-L1 or anti-CTLA-4 therapy was permitted; less than 50% had received some. Partial responses were observed in three patients, of whom one had hepatocellular carcinoma and two had cutaneous melanoma. Patients in dose escalation had liver, melanoma, kidney or head and neck cancers.

The V gene end was trimmed by 11 bases and the J gene end by 3 bases; junction bases not matched to a gene: 12. Germline V gene sequence: CDR1 MNHEY, CDR2 SVGAGI. The CDR3 is 14 amino acids. Profiling relied on immunoSEQ multiplex PCR, and the TCRdb table lists in-frame clones only, not all of them. Of about 80,000 clones in the sample, approximately 91% were seen once. This chain connects TRBV6-5 to TRBJ2-7; the match to TRBD2 covers 8 bases. The clonotype comes from an adult with an advanced solid tumor such as melanoma, head and neck, liver or kidney cancer. Sequenced material: CD4+ or CD8+ T cells sorted from blood, taken in a trial of the OX40 agonist ivuxolimab. DNA of the CDR3: TGTGCCTCACGTCGGGGGGGGAACTACTACGAGCAGTACTTC. Translated, it gives CASRRGGNYYEQYF.